One sample yielded the 31 T cell receptor delta chains listed below, sequenced in a study of γδ T cells in repeated Plasmodium falciparum infection. Vgamma9/Vdelta2+ and Vdelta2-negative gammadelta T cells were flow-sorted from PBMC for bulk sequencing. TCRdb redid clone calling on the multiplex PCR reads using CATT. The sample has 53,000 or so delta-chain clones; around 2% are singletons. The sample was gamma-delta T cells from blood. The receptors were sampled from a pool of human donors (malaria-infected and uninfected, not separated).

This clone has at least ten counts. This sample includes further DNA sequences coding for the same CDR3. This rearrangement joins TRDV1 to TRDJ1, with 11 nucleotides matching TRDD3. CDR3 length: 22 amino acids. CDR1 and CDR2 (germline): TSWWSYY, QGS. Unmatched junction bases numbered 22, after V lost 4 bases and J lost 0 bases. CDR3 loop: CALGAGFLWGIRWFLYTDKLIF. Written as DNA, the CDR3 is TGTGCTCTTGGGGCGGGCTTCCTTTGGGGGATACGCTGGTTTCTTTACACCGATAAACTCATCTTT.

Worth noting for this clone: The protein TCRdb gives is from a much larger clone and does not agree with this DNA's translation at residue 11, likely a read error; the protein shown here comes from the DNA. The chain carries TRDV1 and TRDJ1, with TRDD3 matching 7 bases. TCRdb does not report a J gene; here it was assigned by matching the DNA to germline references. The CDR3 is made up of 21 amino acids. The ends lost 3 bases at V and 1 base at J; junction bases unmatched: 23. From germline, CDR1 is TSWWSYY and CDR2 QGS. The CDR3 loop is CALGDSCVGGMRGPFTDKLIF. The CDR3, as DNA: TGTGCTCTTGGGGATTCGTGTGTAGGGGGGATGCGTGGTCCCTTCACCGATAAACTCATCTTT.

Concerning this clone: The translation of this DNA and the TCRdb protein of a much larger clone differ at residue 12, probably owing to a read error; the protein shown here is translated from the DNA. The J gene is TRDJ1, the V gene TRDV1; TRDD3 agrees at 10 bases. No J gene is reported in TCRdb; it was inferred here by comparing the DNA with germline. From germline, CDR1 is TSWWSYY and CDR2 QGS. This CDR3 is built from 25 residues. Germline trimming cut 2 bases from V and 2 bases from J; bases unmatched to any gene: 32. This CDR3 reads CALGEDRWVLRDNWGIVSPTDKLIF. As DNA, the CDR3 is TGTGCTCTTGGGGAAGATCGGTGGGTCCTACGCGATAACTGGGGGATTGTCTCCCCAACCGATAAACTCATCTTT.

Of note for this clone: TCRdb attributes to this sequence the protein of a much larger clone, which differs from the DNA translation at residue 12; a read error is likely, and the protein displayed is translated from the DNA. This chain uses TRDV1 with TRDJ1; perhaps TRDD2 as D (6 bases). TCRdb carries no J gene annotation; the J gene was assigned here by matching the DNA with germline. This CDR3 has 22 residues. V lost 3 bases and J 0 bases, leaving 32 bases between the germline ends. Germline values: CDR1 TSWWSYY, CDR2 QGS. CDR3 sequence: CALGDAPSSLIYLIQYTDKLIF. The DNA for the CDR3 is TGTGCTCTTGGGGACGCCCCTTCTTCCTTAATCTACCTGATCCAGTACACCGATAAACTCATCTTT.

In its sample, this clone was seen a few times. A far larger clone differs by one base, so this is likely a read error. Other DNA sequences in the same sample also yield this CDR3. This rearrangement joins TRDV1 to TRDJ1; unclear D gene. CDR1 is TSWWSYY, CDR2 QGS, per germline. The CDR3 runs 16 residues. The CDR3: CALGDPSFFDTDKLIF. CDR3 sequence (DNA): TGTGCTCTTGGGGACCCGTCCTTTTTCGACACCGACAAACTCATCTTT.

This clone showed up just a few times. A read error is likely here: a far larger clone is one base away. The sample has other DNA sequences that encode this CDR3 too. The genes are TRAV38-2/DV8 and TRDJ1; the match to TRDD3 covers 9 bases. The J gene, missing from TCRdb, was assigned here through DNA to germline matching. Germline assignment: CDR1 TSESDYY and CDR2 QEAYKQQN. The length of the CDR3 is 17 residues. CDR3 amino acids: CAFQGDGGYGGTDKLIF. The DNA for the CDR3 is TGTGCCTTCCAGGGGGATGGGGGATATGGTGGCACCGATAAACTCATCTTT.

This clone has only a few counts. This DNA's translation differs at residue 13 from TCRdb's protein, which comes from a much larger clone; a read error is likely, and the protein shown is translated from the DNA. This rearrangement joins TRDV2 to TRDJ1; 8 bases are shared with TRDD3. Germline V gene data show CDR1 as GEAIGNYY and CDR2 as EKD. This CDR3 spans 17 amino acids. The CDR3 DNA reads TGTGCCTGTGACACCTTACTGGGGGGGGAGAACACCAATAAACTCATCTTT. It specifies CACDTLLGGENTNKLIF.

This clone was observed a few times. A far larger clone is off by one base, so a read error is likely. Other DNA sequences of this sample code for an identical CDR3. The J gene is TRDJ1, the V gene TRDV1, with 11 bases that match TRDD3. TCRdb lists no J gene, so it was determined here by aligning the DNA to germline. The CDR3 contains 26 residues. Unmatched junction bases numbered 33, after V lost 3 bases and J lost 0 bases. Germline V gives CDR1 TSWWSYY, CDR2 QGS. Here the CDR3 DNA reads TGTGCTCTTGGGGAGACGCGGGGGAAACCCTTCCTACAATACCTGGGGGATACCGCGTACACCGATAAACTCATCTTT. Protein product: CALGETRGKPFLQYLGDTAYTDKLIF.

This clone occurred a few times. A far bigger clonotype differs at one base, so this is likely a read error. The identical CDR3 is also encoded by other nucleotide sequences in the sample. The chain recombines TRDV2 with TRDJ1; 9 positions match TRDD3. TCRdb does not report a J gene; here it was assigned by matching the DNA to germline references. Germline V lookup: CDR1 GEAIGNYY, CDR2 EKD. This CDR3 has 15 residues. The CDR3 coding sequence is TGTGCTTGTGACATGTTGGGGGGGATACCCGATAAACTCATCTTT. It translates to CACDMLGGIPDKLIF.

A note on this clone: The protein TCRdb lists belongs to a much larger clone and differs from this DNA's translation at residue 5, which points to a read error; the protein shown is made from the DNA. The J gene is TRDJ3, the V gene TRDV1; 10 positions agree with TRDD3. Because TCRdb records no J gene, it was assigned here through a match of the DNA to germline. The junction had 32 bases not matched to a gene; V was cut back by 4 bases and J by 2 bases. The CDR3 sequence is 27 residues long. Germline values: CDR1 TSWWSYY, CDR2 QGS. CDR3 loop: CALGVTGPKLTSHRGIRGPWDTRQMFF. The CDR3 bases are TGTGCTCTTGGGGTAACTGGGCCCAAACTCACATCCCATCGGGGGATACGCGGTCCCTGGGACACCCGACAGATGTTTTTC.

This clone was seen a few times. This is likely an artifact of a read error, given a far larger clone one base away. Other DNA sequences in the same sample also yield this CDR3. The V and J genes are TRDV1 and TRDJ2; 10 bases match TRDD3. The J gene was missing in TCRdb and was found by matching the end of the DNA to germline. J was trimmed by 1 base and V by 1 base; bases with no gene match: 21. Germline V lookup: CDR1 TSWWSYY, CDR2 QGS. CDR3 length: 23 residues. CDR3 nucleotides: TGTGCTCTTGGGGAACCCCCGAACCTTCCCCACTGGGGGATGCACCTTTTGACAGCACAACTCTTCTTT. Its translation is CALGEPPNLPHWGMHLLTAQLFF.

This clone was counted a few times. The amino acid sequence in TCRdb belongs to a much larger clone and departs from this DNA's translation at residue 10, likely a sequencing read error; the sequence shown is translated from the DNA. The chain uses TRDV1 and TRDJ1; TRDD3 aligns across 10 bases. TCRdb carries no J gene annotation; the J gene was assigned here by matching the DNA with germline. V lost 2 bases and J lost 4; bases outside the gene matches: 25. The germline CDR1 and CDR2 sequences are TSWWSYY and QGS. The CDR3 spans 22 residues. The CDR3 sequence: CALGEGAFLFTTGGFYLDKLIF. For the CDR3, the DNA is TGTGCTCTTGGGGAAGGGGCCTTCCTCTTTACTACTGGGGGATTTTACCTCGATAAACTCATCTTT.

In this sample, this clone turned up many times. TCRdb lists the protein of a much larger clone for this DNA, which differs at residue 5, so this is likely a read error; the protein given here is translated from the DNA itself. The V call is TRAV38-2/DV8, the J call TRDJ1, with a weak D call TRDD2 (8 bases). No J gene was available from TCRdb, and it was assigned here by a germline match of the DNA. Germline loops: CDR1 TSESDYY, CDR2 QEAYKQQN. The CDR3 sequence is 23 residues long. Trimming removed 4 bases at V and 2 bases at J, with 39 bases between. The CDR3 DNA reads TGTGCTTATAGGGGTTACTTCCTACGGATGAGTGGGGGACCCCGTAAGAGAACCGATAAACTCATCTTT. Protein product: CAYRGYFLRMSGGPRKRTDKLIF.

Worth noting for this clone: The protein given by TCRdb reflects a much larger clone and differs at residue 12 from this DNA's translation, likely from a read error; the protein shown is the DNA's translation. The sample holds other DNA sequences that translate to the same CDR3. This chain's CDR3 is CAFSPLGDMRPRLIF. The CDR3 DNA follows: TGTGCCTTTTCTCCACTGGGGGATATGCGGCCACGACTCATCTTT. The V and J genes are TRDV3 and TRDJ1, with 11 bases aligning to TRDD3. TCRdb offers no J gene call, so here the DNA was matched to germline to obtain one. The CDR3 extends over 15 amino acids. Germline CDR1 reads TVYSNPD; CDR2 reads GDNSRS (reference sequence). The J segment lost 10 bases and the V segment lost 2 bases, leaving 15 bases of the junction unmatched.

Of note for this clone: A far larger clone lies a single base away; this is likely a read error. This sample also contains other DNA sequences that code for the same CDR3. The genes are TRAV38-2/DV8 and TRDJ1, with D perhaps matching TRDD3 (6 bases). TCRdb supplies no J gene; here it was assigned by aligning the nucleotide sequence to germline. Germline CDR1 TSESDYY, CDR2 QEAYKQQN. The CDR3 has 19 amino acids. This CDR3 reads CAYRSQTWGLLPYTDKLIF. The CDR3 DNA is TGTGCATATAGGAGCCAAACCTGGGGACTGCTACCGTACACCGATAAACTCATCTTT.

This clone was observed a few times. This likely came from a read error, as a far larger clone is one base away. In the same sample, other DNA sequences code for this CDR3. The V gene is TRAV38-2/DV8, the J gene TRDJ1, with D hard to call. TCRdb records no J gene; here it was assigned by comparing the DNA to germline. V lost 2 bases, J lost 0 bases, and 26 bases lay in between. This CDR3 spans 20 amino acids. The germline CDR1 and CDR2 sequences are TSESDYY and QEAYKQQN. The CDR3 bases are TGTGCTTATAGGAGAGTTTCCCCCTCCGAAGGCCCTCGGTACACCGATAAACTCATCTTT. It yields the protein CAYRRVSPSEGPRYTDKLIF.

This clone was observed a few times. A much larger clone lies one base from this, so it may be a read error. The rearrangement uses TRDV1 and TRDJ1; 9 bases are shared with TRDD3. TCRdb records no J gene; here it was assigned by comparing the DNA to germline. Germline V CDR1 and CDR2: TSWWSYY, QGS. The CDR3 consists of 22 residues. As DNA, the CDR3 is TGCGCTCTTGGGCACGATTCCCCTCTGTACTGGGGGACCCTGACCCTAACCGATAAACTCATCTTT. It encodes CALGHDSPLYWGTLTLTDKLIF.

This clone was seen many times. The gene calls are TRDV1 and TRDJ1, with D unclear. The CDR3 has 17 amino acids. Deletions cut 1 base from V and 2 bases from J, with 17 bases between. Germline lookup yields CDR1 TSWWSYY and CDR2 QGS. The chain's CDR3 is CALGEPMANSKTDKLIF. The CDR3 nucleotides are TGTGCTCTTGGGGAACCGATGGCAAACAGCAAGACCGATAAACTCATCTTT.

This clone was seen at least ten times. The TCRdb protein comes from a much larger clone and disagrees with this DNA's translation at residue 11, likely due to a read error; the protein given here is derived from the DNA. The chain combines TRDV2 with TRDJ1; 10 nucleotides agree with TRDD3. The J gene was not available in TCRdb and was assigned here by matching the DNA to germline segments. Germline loops: CDR1 GEAIGNYY, CDR2 EKD. Germline trimming cut 0 bases from V and 0 bases from J; bases unmatched to any gene: 24. There are 23 residues in the CDR3. The CDR3 protein is CACDTVKGQIPGDTDRYTDKLIF. CDR3 bases: TGTGCCTGTGACACCGTAAAAGGTCAGATACCGGGGGATACGGACAGGTACACCGATAAACTCATCTTT.

This clone was detected only a few times. For this DNA, TCRdb reports the protein of a much larger clone, which diverges at residue 5, most likely from a read error; the protein presented here is translated directly from the DNA. The rearrangement joins TRDV3 to TRDJ1; 7 bases map to TRDD3. Germline loops: CDR1 TVYSNPD, CDR2 GDNSRS (reference sequence). The CDR3 is 18 amino acids. The CDR3 sequence: CAFSSRDRGGRGGDKLIF. The CDR3 DNA is TGTGCTTTCTCTAGTCGCGACCGTGGGGGAAGAGGGGGCGATAAACTCATCTTT.

About this clone itself: This DNA's translation differs at residue 15 from TCRdb's protein, which comes from a much larger clone; a read error is likely, and the protein shown is translated from the DNA. V is TRDV1 and J is TRDJ1, with 8 bases fitting TRDD3. The J gene, missing from TCRdb, was assigned here through DNA to germline matching. Germline CDR1 TSWWSYY, CDR2 QGS. CDR3 size: 22 residues. V trimming: 3 bases; J trimming: 0 bases; junction bases outside the gene matches: 24. The CDR3 loop reads CALGDPKPCFWGNRSYTDKLIF. CDR3 nucleotide sequence: TGTGCTCTTGGGGACCCCAAGCCTTGCTTCTGGGGGAATAGGTCGTACACCGATAAACTCATCTTT.

As for this clone: It differs at one base from a far larger clone, so likely a read error. Other DNA sequences from this sample encode an identical CDR3 as well. J is TRDJ1 and V is TRDV1; TRDD3 might be the D (6 bases). Assignment of the J gene here rests on matching the DNA to germline, because TCRdb gives none. The CDR3 contains 20 residues. The V gene's germline CDR1 is TSWWSYY and CDR2 QGS. CDR3 coding DNA: TGTGCTCTGGGGGAATTTAAGCAGTGTACCTACCTGAGGGTCACCGATAAACTCATCTTT. This translates into CALGEFKQCTYLRVTDKLIF.

This clone was seen a handful of times. The TCRdb protein comes from a much larger clone and disagrees with this DNA's translation at residue 9, likely due to a read error; the protein given here is derived from the DNA. The chain recombines TRDV1 with TRDJ1; 11 nucleotides align to TRDD3. The J gene, left out of TCRdb, was set here by checking the DNA against germline. Germline V gene lookup returns CDR1 TSWWSYY and CDR2 QGS. V dropped 2 bases and J dropped 4; count of bases not matched to a gene: 30. The CDR3 consists of 24 residues. CDR3 DNA sequence: TGTGCTCTTGGGGAAACTGCGGTTCCGAATGACCTAATCGTACTGGGGGATAATCACGATAAACTCATCTTT. Translating gives CALGETAVPNDLIVLGDNHDKLIF.

As for this clone: TCRdb's listed protein matches a much larger clone and diverges from this DNA's translation at residue 4, likely through a read error; the protein shown comes from the DNA. The CDR3 protein is CACATVSGGSPSHTDKLIF. The CDR3 DNA follows: TGTGCCTGTGCCACCGTCTCGGGGGGGTCCCCGAGCCACACCGATAAACTCATCTTT. This sequence joins TRDV2 and TRDJ1; D is perhaps TRDD3 (5 bases). TCRdb lists no J gene, so it was determined here by aligning the DNA to germline. The CDR3 loop spans 19 amino acids. Germline V gene lookup returns CDR1 GEAIGNYY and CDR2 EKD.

This clone was detected a few times. The protein TCRdb lists belongs to a much larger clone and differs from this DNA's translation at residue 7, which points to a read error; the protein shown is made from the DNA. The chain combines TRDV2 with TRDJ1, with D perhaps given as TRDD2 or TRDD3 (5 bases each). Trimming took off 3 bases at V and 0 bases at J, with 28 bases between the two ends. The CDR3 is 20 amino acids. Germline CDR1 is GEAIGNYY and CDR2 is EKD. The DNA of the CDR3 is TGTGCCTGTGACTCGGTCTCCGTTCGGGGGGCTTCCCTGTACACCGATAAACTCATCTTT. Its protein is CACDSVSVRGASLYTDKLIF.

This clone came up a few times. This likely stems from a read error, as it lies one base from a far larger clone. The same CDR3 can be traced to other DNA sequences in this sample. V gene assignment gives TRDV1, but the J gene was left uncalled; the D segment call TRDD3 is taken from the table without a DNA check. This CDR3 is built from 21 residues. CDR1 is TSWWSYY, CDR2 QGS, per germline. CDR3 DNA sequence: TGTGCTCTTGGGGAAGCGGGCTTCCTATTCACCCGCCGGGTACTGGGCCCTAAGCTCATCTTT. Its protein product is CALGEAGFLFTRRVLGPKLIF.

This clone came up a few times. This DNA's translation differs at residue 14 from TCRdb's protein, which comes from a much larger clone; a read error is likely, and the protein shown is translated from the DNA. CDR3 sequence: CACDTVASDPYTDELIF. The CDR3 DNA is TGTGCCTGTGACACCGTCGCCAGTGACCCGTACACCGATGAACTCATCTTT. The chain couples TRDV2 to TRDJ1; D call uncertain. TCRdb gives no J gene; it was assigned here by matching the DNA to germline. CDR3 length: 17 residues. The germline V gene encodes CDR1 GEAIGNYY and CDR2 EKD.

The chain recombines TRDV3 with TRDJ1; D ambiguous. TCRdb records no J gene; here it was assigned by comparing the DNA to germline. The CDR3 spans 15 residues. The V end was cut by 0 bases, the J end by 7 bases, with 21 bases between. The germline CDR1 and CDR2 sequences are TVYSNPD and GDNSRS (reference sequence). The CDR3 DNA reads TGTGCCTTTAGGCACCTCCCGTCCCATAGAGGTAAACTCATCTTT. Protein product: CAFRHLPSHRGKLIF.

In this sample, this clone turned up many times. The TCRdb protein comes from a much larger clone and disagrees with this DNA's translation at residue 19, likely due to a read error; the protein given here is derived from the DNA. J is TRDJ2 and V is TRDV1; TRDD3 is a possible D gene (8 bases). No J segment appears in TCRdb, so it was assigned here by matching the sequence to germline. This CDR3 region has 23 residues. Germline values: CDR1 TSWWSYY, CDR2 QGS. CDR3 DNA: TGTGCTCTTGGGGCGATGGCCTTCCTCCATTTCACTGGGGGTCCCGCTTTGACAGTACAACTCTTCTTT. It translates to CALGAMAFLHFTGGPALTVQLFF.

This clone has a handful of counts. A much larger clonotype is one base distant, so this may be a read error. The chain couples TRDV1 to TRDJ1, with 11 bases aligning to TRDD3. This CDR3 contains 20 residues. Germline lookup yields CDR1 TSWWSYY and CDR2 QGS. CDR3 sequence reads: CALGELGLYWGIKWTDKLIF. In DNA, the CDR3 is TGTGCTCTCGGGGAACTAGGGCTGTACTGGGGGATAAAGTGGACCGATAAACTCATCTTT.

For this clone: This likely came from a read error, as a far larger clone is one base away. The sample contains more than one DNA sequence encoding this CDR3. V usage is TRDV3 and J usage is TRDJ1, with 13 bases identical to TRDD3. The J gene, absent from TCRdb, was called here by matching the DNA to germline. CDR3 length: 24 amino acids. In germline, CDR1 is TVYSNPD, CDR2 GDNSRS (reference sequence). The CDR3 DNA reads TGTGCCTTTGTCATCGCTCCGAAACTATCTACTGGGGGATACGGGCCTCTCTACACCGACAAACTCATCTTT. It encodes CAFVIAPKLSTGGYGPLYTDKLIF.